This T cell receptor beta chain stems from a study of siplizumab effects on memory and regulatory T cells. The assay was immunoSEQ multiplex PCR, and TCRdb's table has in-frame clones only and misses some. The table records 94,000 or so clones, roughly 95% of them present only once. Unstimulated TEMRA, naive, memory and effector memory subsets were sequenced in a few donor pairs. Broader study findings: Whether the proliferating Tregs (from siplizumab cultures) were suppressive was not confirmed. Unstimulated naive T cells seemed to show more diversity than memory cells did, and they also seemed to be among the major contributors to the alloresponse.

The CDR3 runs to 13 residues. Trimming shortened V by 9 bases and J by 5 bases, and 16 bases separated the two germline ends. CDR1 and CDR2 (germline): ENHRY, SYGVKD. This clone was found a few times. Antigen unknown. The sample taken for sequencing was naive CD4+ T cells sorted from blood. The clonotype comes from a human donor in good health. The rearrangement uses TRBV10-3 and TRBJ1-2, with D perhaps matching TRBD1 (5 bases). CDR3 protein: CAMAQEAEYGYTF. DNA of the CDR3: TGTGCCATGGCACAGGAGGCGGAATATGGCTACACCTTC.